The rows below give T cell receptor beta chains drawn from one sample of a study of blood T cell repertoires in COVID-19. Generated by immunoSEQ multiplex PCR, the TCRdb table keeps only in-frame clones and is missing some. The sample lists about 100,000 clones; 88% were seen once. The specimen sequenced was peripheral blood. The receptors were sampled from a human donor in a cohort sampled during active COVID-19. Both conserved end residues are part of each CDR3. A D gene is named only where the DNA matches it firmly. The size entry is marked missing in some rows and otherwise reads once, few, many or a size class.

length: 14
D: TRBD1
J: TRBJ2-7
size: NA
V: TRBV5-6
CDR3: CASSRQGTSYEQYF
DNA: TGTGCCAGCAGCCGACAGGGGACCTCCTACGAGCAGTACTTC

length: 16
D: NA
J: TRBJ2-3
size: NA
V: TRBV7-9
CDR3: CASSLFMQEGTDTQYF
DNA: TGTGCCAGCAGCTTATTCATGCAGGAGGGCACAGATACGCAGTATTTT

length: 15
D: TRBD2
J: TRBJ2-2
size: NA
V: TRBV6-2/TRBV6-3
CDR3: CASSPRGRGAGELFF
DNA: TGTGCCAGCAGCCCCCGCGGGAGAGGCGCCGGGGAGCTGTTTTTT

length: 14
D: TRBD2
J: TRBJ2-7
size: NA
V: TRBV18
CDR3: CASSPTSGGYEQYF
DNA: TGTGCCAGCTCTCCGACTAGCGGAGGTTACGAGCAGTACTTC

length: 16
D: TRBD1
J: TRBJ2-4
size: NA
V: TRBV30
CDR3: CAWERGQGLAKNIQYF
DNA: TGTGCCTGGGAGAGGGGACAGGGACTAGCCAAAAACATTCAGTACTTC

length: 13
D: NA
J: TRBJ1-5
size: once
V: TRBV5-1
CDR3: CASSPGQNQPQHF
DNA: TGCGCCAGCAGCCCGGGACAAAATCAGCCCCAGCATTTT

length: 15
D: TRBD1
J: TRBJ2-7
size: NA
V: TRBV27
CDR3: CASSFRTGGINEQYF
DNA: TGTGCCAGCAGTTTCCGGACAGGGGGCATCAACGAGCAGTACTTC

length: 14
D: NA
J: TRBJ2-1
size: NA
V: TRBV30
CDR3: CAWRLVLSYNEQFF
DNA: TGTGCCTGGAGACTAGTCTTATCCTACAATGAGCAGTTCTTC

length: 15
D: TRBD2
J: TRBJ2-1
size: NA
V: TRBV9
CDR3: CASSGTSGRGNEQFF
DNA: TGTGCCAGCAGCGGTACTAGCGGGAGAGGGAATGAGCAGTTCTTC

length: 16
D: TRBD2
J: TRBJ2-1
size: NA
V: TRBV12-5
CDR3: CASAPKGGSYHNEQFF
DNA: TGTGCTAGTGCCCCGAAGGGCGGGAGCTACCACAATGAGCAGTTCTTC

length: 15
D: TRBD1
J: TRBJ2-1
size: NA
V: TRBV5-1
CDR3: CASSPGAGGSNEQFF
DNA: TGCGCCAGCAGCCCCGGCGCAGGGGGCTCGAATGAGCAGTTCTTC

length: 13
D: TRBD2
J: TRBJ2-7
size: NA
V: TRBV27
CDR3: CASTAGSSYEQYF
DNA: TGTGCCAGCACAGCGGGAAGCTCCTACGAGCAGTACTTC

length: 13
D: NA
J: TRBJ2-7
size: once
V: TRBV7-8
CDR3: CASSPRVSYEQYF
DNA: TGTGCCAGCAGCCCCAGGGTCTCCTACGAGCAGTACTTC

length: 16
D: NA
J: TRBJ2-4
size: once
V: TRBV6-2/TRBV6-3
CDR3: CASSYYPDRTKNIQYF
DNA: TGTGCCAGCAGTTATTATCCGGACAGAACCAAAAACATTCAGTACTTC

length: 18
D: TRBD2
J: TRBJ2-3
size: NA
V: TRBV6-2/TRBV6-3
CDR3: CASSYSIRLAGDTDTQYF
DNA: TGTGCCAGCAGTTACTCGATAAGACTAGCGGGAGACACAGATACGCAGTATTTT

length: 17
D: NA
J: TRBJ1-3
size: NA
V: TRBV7-2
CDR3: CASSSPRGGVSGNTIYF
DNA: TGTGCCAGCAGCTCCCCCAGGGGAGGGGTCTCTGGAAACACCATATATTTT

length: 11
D: NA
J: TRBJ2-3
size: NA
V: TRBV19
CDR3: CASSIGDTQYF
DNA: TGTGCCAGTAGTATCGGAGATACGCAGTATTTT

length: 10
D: NA
J: TRBJ2-5
size: NA
V: TRBV27
CDR3: CASGGETQYF
DNA: TGTGCCAGCGGGGGGGAGACCCAGTACTTC

length: 14
D: NA
J: TRBJ2-5
size: once
V: TRBV10-3
CDR3: CAISVGTLQETQYF
DNA: TGTGCCATCAGTGTAGGGACTCTCCAAGAGACCCAGTACTTC

length: 15
D: NA
J: TRBJ2-3
size: once
V: TRBV11-2
CDR3: CASSPIGGSTDTQYF
DNA: TGTGCCAGCAGCCCAATAGGAGGCTCTACAGATACGCAGTATTTT

length: 18
D: NA
J: TRBJ1-1
size: NA
V: TRBV3-1/TRBV3-2
CDR3: CASGQPDSNGVLNTEAFF
DNA: TGTGCCAGCGGACAGCCAGACAGCAATGGGGTTTTGAACACTGAAGCTTTCTTT